This TCR beta chain is drawn from a study of Graves' ophthalmopathy and Graves' hyperthyroidism. General study findings and limits: Sensitivity reached around 67% and specificity 72.22% when the model predicted ophthalmopathy progression. Blood also carried most expanded thyroid clonotypes exceeding 0.001 frequency. An approximately 80% specificity and 85% to 90% sensitivity were achieved by a 13-signature model that separated ophthalmopathy from stable hyperthyroidism.

TCR beta CDR3 amplification used RNA transcripts. The workflow started with a first-round RT-PCR run with HTBI primers and then moved on to a second-round multiplex PCR. TCRdb re-called the multiplex PCR reads through MiXCR, storing one row per CDR3 protein. The table lists 900,000 to 1,200,000 distinct CDR3 sequences, about 35% of them singletons, with 11% in the top ten. As for this clonotype: Antigen: not known. One end of the junction fails to match germline, which may point to a read error.

Germline assignment: CDR1 LNHNV and CDR2 YYDKDF (reference sequence). The CDR3 runs 14 residues. Aged 18 to 65, the patients with hyperthyroidism had under 2 months' duration and were newly diagnosed. The sequence was collected from an adult man with Graves' hyperthyroidism. The sequenced sample consisted of peripheral blood or thyroid tissue (not recorded which). The rearrangement uses TRBV15 and TRBJ2-2, with D tentatively TRBD1 (7 bases). The DNA for the CDR3 is TGTGCCACCAGCGGAACCCGGACAGGCGGGGAGCTGTTCTTT. This translates into CATSGTRTGGELFF. The entire variable domain, with the rest obtained from reference TRBV15 and TRBJ2-2, is as follows: DAMVIQNPRYQVTQFGKPVTLSCSQTLNHNVMYWYQQKSSQAPKLLFHYYDKDFNNEADTPDNFQSRRPNTSFCFLDIRSPGLGDTAMYLCATSGTRTGGELFFGEGSRLTVL.